This entry lists 5 T cell receptor beta chains sequenced from one sample in a study of a mutant IDH1 vaccine in newly diagnosed glioma. The time point was: baseline, week 1 (first vaccination visit). As for treatment: pre-vaccination baseline after standard-of-care therapy. The table came from immunoSEQ multiplex PCR; TCRdb's copy has only in-frame clones and leaves some out. Of 90,000 to 95,000 clones in the sample, 83% were seen once. The specimen was PBMCs, collected from a glioma patient treated with radiotherapy, temozolomide or both. Every receptor here comes from a woman in her 50s with glioma.

The chain has TRBV5-1 and TRBJ1-4, with a possible D match to TRBD1 (5 bases). The germline V and J ends were trimmed by 1 base and 8 bases, with 12 bases remaining between them. Looked up from germline, CDR1 is SGHRS and CDR2 is YFSETQ. CDR3 size: 14 residues. Here the CDR3 DNA reads TGCGCCAGCAGCTTGCAGGGTTGGGAGGAAAAACTGTTTTTT. Protein sequence: CASSLQGWEEKLFF.

This clone came up once. J is TRBJ2-5 and V is TRBV9; tentative D call: TRBD2 (6 bases). V lost 4 bases to trimming and J lost 4 bases, with 14 bases between them. The CDR3 has 14 amino acids. Germline V gene sequence: CDR1 SGDLS, CDR2 YYNGEE. The CDR3 is CASSNLARGETQYF. DNA of the CDR3: TGTGCCAGCAGCAATCTAGCGCGCGGAGAGACCCAGTACTTC.

The chain joins TRBV11-2 to TRBJ2-2, with 9 nucleotides matching TRBD2. V was clipped by 2 bases and J by 4 bases; unmatched bases: 2. CDR3 size: 15 residues. The germline V gene has CDR1 SGHAT and CDR2 FQNNGV. The CDR3 loop reads CASSLSSGVTGELFF. CDR3 sequence (DNA): TGTGCCAGCAGCTTATCTAGCGGGGTCACCGGGGAGCTGTTTTTT.

CDR3 sequence reads: CASSLGGQGISYGYTF. Written as DNA, the CDR3 is TGTGCCAGCAGCTTAGGTGGGCAGGGTATCAGCTATGGCTACACCTTC. V usage is TRBV7-2 and J usage is TRBJ1-2, with D maybe TRBD1 (5 bases). CDR3 length: 16 amino acids. The V end was cut by 1 base, the J end by 4 bases, with 16 bases between. Germline CDR1 and CDR2: SGHTA and FQGNSA.

This clone was recorded a few times. The genes are TRBV6-6 and TRBJ1-1; D not resolved. Trimming stripped 0 bases from V and 1 base from J, with 9 bases between. The CDR3 covers 15 residues. Germline V gene lookup returns CDR1 MNHNY and CDR2 SVGAGI (reference sequence). CDR3 sequence: CASSYSSRANTEAFF. The CDR3 DNA follows: TGTGCCAGCAGTTACTCGAGTAGGGCGAACACTGAAGCTTTCTTT.